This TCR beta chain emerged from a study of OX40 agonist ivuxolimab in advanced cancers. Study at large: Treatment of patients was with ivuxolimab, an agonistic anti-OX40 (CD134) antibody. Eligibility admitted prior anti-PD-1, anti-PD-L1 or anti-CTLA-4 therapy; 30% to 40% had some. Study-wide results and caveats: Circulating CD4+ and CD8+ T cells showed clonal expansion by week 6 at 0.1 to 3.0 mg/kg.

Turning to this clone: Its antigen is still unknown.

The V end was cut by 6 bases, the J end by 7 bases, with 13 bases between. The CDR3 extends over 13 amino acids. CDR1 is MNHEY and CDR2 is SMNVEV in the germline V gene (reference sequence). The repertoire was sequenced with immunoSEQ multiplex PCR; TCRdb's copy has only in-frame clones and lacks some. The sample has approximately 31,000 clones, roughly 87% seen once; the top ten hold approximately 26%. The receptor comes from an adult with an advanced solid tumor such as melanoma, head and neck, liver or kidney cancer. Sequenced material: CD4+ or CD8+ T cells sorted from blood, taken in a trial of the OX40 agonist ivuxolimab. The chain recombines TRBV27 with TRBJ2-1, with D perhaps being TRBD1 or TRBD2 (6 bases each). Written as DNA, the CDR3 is TGTGCCAGCAGGGACCTAGGGGGGAATGAGCAGTTCTTC. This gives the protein CASRDLGGNEQFF.